These T cell receptor beta chains were read from a single sample in a study of blood T cells in healthy people across ages. TCRdb called the 5' RACE reads again in MiXCR, with one record for every CDR3 protein. The sample holds hundreds of thousands of distinct CDR3 sequences, around 21% seen once. The specimen sequenced was blood. The receptor source for this set is a man between 70 and 80 years old in good health. Both conserved end residues are part of each CDR3. A D gene is named only where the DNA matches it firmly. The size field is filled for only some rows; it gives once, few, many or a size class.

v_call	clone_size	j_call	d_call	cdr3_nt	cdr3_aa
TRBV7-3	many	TRBJ2-1	NA	TGTGCCAGCAGCTTAGTTGTGGCGAATGAGCAGTTCTTC	CASSLVVANEQFF
TRBV20-1	few	TRBJ1-4	TRBD1	TGCAGTGCTAGAGAATCCGGACAGGGGGTAAATGAAAAACTGTTTTTT	CSARESGQGVNEKLFF
TRBV27	few	TRBJ2-1	TRBD2	TGTGCCAGCAGTAGCTTAGCGGGAGACAATGAGCAGTTCTTC	CASSSLAGDNEQFF
TRBV27	NA	TRBJ1-4	NA	TGTGCCAGCAGTACCCCGAGCGGGCCAAGTCGGGAAAAACTGTTTTTT	CASSTPSGPSREKLFF
TRBV15	few	TRBJ1-4	NA	TGTGCCACCAGCGCCACGGGGCTCGCGCATGAAAAACTGTTTTTT	CATSATGLAHEKLFF
TRBV7-2	NA	TRBJ2-4	NA	TGTGCCAGCAGCTCATTGGGGGTGTGGGGGACCAAAAACATTCAGTACTTC	CASSSLGVWGTKNIQYF
TRBV6-5	NA	TRBJ1-1	NA	TGTGCCAGCATCCGGGACGAGAACGCTGAAGCTTTCTTT	CASIRDENAEAFF
TRBV6-2/TRBV6-3	NA	TRBJ1-1	NA	TGTGCCAGCAGACAACACGCTGAAGCTTTCTTT	CASRQHAEAFF
TRBV20-1	many	TRBJ2-7	TRBD2	TGCAGTGCCCTGACTAGCGTAGGCGAGCAGTACTTC	CSALTSVGEQYF
TRBV10-3	NA	TRBJ1-1	NA	TGTGCCATCAGTGAGTCCGAGGGAACGGGGACTGAAGCTTTCTTT	CAISESEGTGTEAFF
TRBV2	NA	TRBJ2-7	NA	TGTGCCAGCAGTATACAGGACGAGCAGTACTTC	CASSIQDEQYF
TRBV4-1	few	TRBJ2-4	NA	TGCGCCAGCAGCCAAGTGTCAGCCCTAGCCAAAAACATTCAGTACTTC	CASSQVSALAKNIQYF
TRBV27	once	TRBJ1-2	NA	TGTGCCAGCAGTTTTCTGGACAGACCCTATGGCTACACCTTC	CASSFLDRPYGYTF
TRBV25-1	NA	TRBJ1-2	TRBD1	TGTGCCAGCAGTGAGGCAGACAGGGCCTATGGCTACACCTTC	CASSEADRAYGYTF